One sample yielded the 30 T cell receptor beta chains listed below, sequenced in a study of shared clonotypes between healthy human individuals. Naive CD8 cells lacked CD45RO, underwent positive selection for CCR7 and left out terminally differentiated effector memory CD45RA+ cells. Clones were read by immunoSEQ multiplex PCR, and TCRdb kept only the in-frame ones, dropping some. The sample yields hundreds of thousands of clones, around 96% seen once. The material sequenced was naive CD8+ T cells sorted from blood. These TCRs come from a woman aged 25 to 39 in good health.

The sample holds one count of this clone. The chain has TRBV30 and TRBJ2-3; 10 bases are a match to TRBD1. The CDR3 has 15 amino acids. Looked up from germline, CDR1 is GTSNPN and CDR2 is SVGIG (reference sequence). V shed 4 bases, J shed 1 base, and the junction held 5 bases outside the gene matches. The CDR3: CAWTKGTGGTDTQYF. CDR3 DNA: TGTGCCTGGACGAAGGGGACAGGGGGCACAGATACGCAGTATTTT.

The gene calls are TRBV28 and TRBJ1-3; the D gene is possibly TRBD1 (6 bases). V lost 5 bases and J lost 3, with 14 bases in between. The CDR3 consists of 15 residues. CDR1 is MDHEN and CDR2 is SYDVKM in the germline V gene. The CDR3 loop is CASSLTGHSGNTIYF. The CDR3 DNA reads as TGTGCCAGCAGTCTTACGGGACACAGTGGAAACACCATATATTTT.

This chain joins TRBV29-1 and TRBJ1-1, with D tentatively TRBD1 (6 bases). Germline loops: CDR1 SQVTM, CDR2 ANQGSEA. V lost 6 bases and J lost 7, with 9 bases in between. The CDR3 consists of 10 residues. The CDR3 region is CSVWTVEAFF. The CDR3 DNA follows: TGCAGCGTCTGGACAGTTGAAGCTTTCTTT.

The rearrangement uses TRBV6-6 and TRBJ2-3; 8 bases agree with TRBD1. This CDR3 has 13 residues. J lost 6 bases, V lost 6 bases, and 5 bases had no gene match. The V gene's germline CDR1 is MNHNY and CDR2 SVGAGI (reference sequence). The chain's CDR3 is CASRAGGADTQYF. The CDR3 bases are TGTGCCAGCAGGGCAGGGGGCGCGGATACGCAGTATTTT.

V gene TRBV19 combines with J gene TRBJ2-7; 8 bases are a match to TRBD2. J was trimmed by 3 bases and V by 6 bases; bases with no gene match: 13. CDR3 size: 16 residues. Germline V gives CDR1 LNHDA, CDR2 SQIVND (reference sequence). CDR3 region: CASSAGAVSGVYEQYF. The CDR3 bases are TGTGCCAGTAGCGCAGGAGCCGTTAGCGGGGTCTACGAGCAGTACTTC.

The chain joins TRBV28 to TRBJ2-3; D remains unclear. CDR3 length: 13 amino acids. Looked up from germline, CDR1 is MDHEN and CDR2 is SYDVKM. V lost 4 bases to trimming and J lost 6 bases, with 11 bases between them. CDR3 nucleotide sequence: TGTGCCAGCAGTTCCATAGTCCTGGATACGCAGTATTTT. Protein sequence: CASSSIVLDTQYF.

This chain joins TRBV9 and TRBJ1-5; D may be TRBD1 (5 bases). The V end was cut by 3 bases, the J end by 9 bases, with 19 bases between. Germline CDR1 is SGDLS and CDR2 is YYNGEE. The CDR3 length is 15 residues. In nucleotides, the CDR3 is TGTGCCAGCAGCGCAAGTGGGGGTGGTAGTTGGCCCCAGCATTTT. Translated: CASSASGGGSWPQHF.

This clone was recorded only once. The rearrangement joins TRBV7-9 to TRBJ2-7; 8 positions agree with TRBD1. The CDR3 runs 16 residues. Germline CDR1 is SEHNR and CDR2 is FQNEAQ (reference sequence). V shed 5 bases, J shed 3 bases, and the junction held 12 bases outside the gene matches. The CDR3: CASSQDRENVYYEQYF. The CDR3 nucleotides read TGTGCCAGCAGCCAGGACAGGGAAAATGTATACTACGAGCAGTACTTC.

The CDR3 DNA reads as TGTGCCAGCAGCCACTTGGGGGGTGGTGAGCAGTTCTTC. Encoded protein: CASSHLGGGEQFF. V usage is TRBV14 and J usage is TRBJ2-1, with D possibly TRBD2 on 6 matching bases. Germline values: CDR1 SGHDN, CDR2 FVKESK. V was shortened by 3 bases and J by 9 bases, with 12 bases between the two germline ends. The CDR3 sequence is 13 residues long.

This chain uses TRBV27 with TRBJ2-3; 7 nucleotides align to TRBD2. The CDR3 is made up of 16 amino acids. Germline assignment: CDR1 MNHEY and CDR2 SMNVEV (reference sequence). V was pared by 2 bases and J by 1 base, with 6 bases of the junction left unmatched. The CDR3, as DNA: TGTGCCAGCAGTTTACTGGGAGGGGCGGGCACAGATACGCAGTATTTT. This translates into CASSLLGGAGTDTQYF.

This clone was counted a single time. The rearrangement joins TRBV27 to TRBJ1-4; D gene uncertain. The germline gives CDR1 MNHEY, CDR2 SMNVEV (reference sequence). V lost 3 bases to trimming and J lost 0 bases, with 8 bases between them. The CDR3 spans 15 residues. CDR3 region: CASSLATATNEKLFF. CDR3 coding DNA: TGTGCCAGCAGTTTGGCAACCGCAACTAATGAAAAACTGTTTTTT.

The chain is built from TRBV28 and TRBJ1-1, with TRBD1 matching 11 bases. The junction had 7 bases not matched to a gene; V was cut back by 5 bases and J by 2 bases. The CDR3 extends over 16 amino acids. Germline V gene data show CDR1 as MDHEN and CDR2 as SYDVKM. The CDR3 sequence is CASSTGTGGLNTEAFF. For the CDR3, the DNA is TGTGCCAGCAGTACCGGGACAGGGGGTTTAAACACTGAAGCTTTCTTT.

In its sample, this clone was seen once. The chain combines TRBV6-5 with TRBJ2-5, with 9 positions matching TRBD1. There are 13 residues in the CDR3. The germline CDR1 and CDR2 sequences are MNHEY and SVGAGI. V lost 8 bases to trimming and J lost 5 bases; unmatched junction nucleotides: 6. CDR3 DNA: TGTGCCAGCTGGGGACAGGGTCAGGAGACCCAGTACTTC. It encodes CASWGQGQETQYF.

The genes are TRBV7-6 and TRBJ2-1; the D is unclear. This CDR3 region has 13 residues. Germline lookup yields CDR1 SGHVS and CDR2 FNYEAQ. The germline V and J ends were trimmed by 4 bases and 6 bases, with 10 bases remaining between them. The CDR3 region is CASSSTLGNEQFF. Here the CDR3 DNA reads TGTGCCAGCAGCTCCACGCTAGGCAATGAGCAGTTCTTC.

About this clone itself: The sample carries other DNA sequences with the same CDR3. This chain connects TRBV30 to TRBJ1-3; D unresolved. Trimming left V 0 bases short and J 0 bases short, with 3 bases between. The CDR3 has 13 amino acids. Germline V gene lookup returns CDR1 GTSNPN and CDR2 SVGIG (reference sequence). CDR3 sequence (DNA): TGTGCCTGGAGTGTTGACTCTGGAAACACCATATATTTT. The encoded protein is CAWSVDSGNTIYF.

V is TRBV11-2 and J is TRBJ2-7; TRBD2 agrees at 7 bases. Germline V CDR1 and CDR2: SGHAT, FQNNGV. This CDR3 spans 14 amino acids. Trimming cost V 1 base and J 3 bases; bases outside gene matches: 3. The CDR3 protein is CASSLAPSGYEQYF. CDR3 DNA sequence: TGTGCCAGCAGCTTAGCGCCTAGCGGCTACGAGCAGTACTTC.

This chain connects TRBV11-2 to TRBJ2-1; 7 nucleotides line up with TRBD1. From germline, CDR1 is SGHAT and CDR2 FQNNGV. The CDR3 sequence is 15 residues long. V lost 2 bases and J lost 9; bases outside the gene matches: 10. This CDR3 reads CASSLTNRGDIEQFF. The CDR3 coding sequence is TGTGCCAGCAGCTTAACCAACAGGGGTGATATTGAGCAGTTCTTC.

The chain links TRBV5-4 to TRBJ2-1; 7 nucleotides agree with TRBD2. V lost 1 base to trimming and J lost 3 bases; unmatched junction nucleotides: 4. The CDR3 has 15 amino acids. Germline CDR1 and CDR2: SGHNT and YYREEE (reference sequence). The CDR3 protein is CASSLYREVYNEQFF. The CDR3 DNA follows: TGTGCCAGCAGCTTGTATCGGGAGGTCTACAATGAGCAGTTCTTC.

The chain employs TRBV28 and TRBJ2-2, with TRBD1 matching over 10 bases. This CDR3 has 15 amino acids. The V segment lost 8 bases and the J segment 4 bases; nucleotides outside the gene matches: 7. The V gene's germline CDR1 is MDHEN and CDR2 SYDVKM. In nucleotides, the CDR3 is TGTGCCAGCGCGGGAGGACAGGGGGTCACCGGGGAGCTGTTTTTT. Its translation: CASAGGQGVTGELFF.

The V and J genes are TRBV14 and TRBJ2-1, with D perhaps given as TRBD1 or TRBD2 (6 bases each). The V and J ends lost 1 base and 2 bases respectively, with 9 bases between them. The germline gives CDR1 SGHDN, CDR2 FVKESK. The CDR3 covers 15 residues. CDR3 sequence reads: CASSQVGGTYNEQFF. In DNA form, the CDR3 reads TGTGCCAGCAGCCAAGTCGGGGGCACCTACAATGAGCAGTTCTTC. Full variable domain (rest looked up from reference TRBV14 and TRBJ2-1): EAGVTQFPSHSVIEKGQTVTLRCDPISGHDNLYWYRRVMGKEIKFLLHFVKESKQDESGMPNNRFLAERTGGTYSTLKVQPAELEDSGVYFCASSQVGGTYNEQFFGPGTRLTVL.

This clone was counted once. The chain recombines TRBV5-6 with TRBJ2-7; 8 bases fit TRBD2. V was pared by 0 bases and J by 7 bases, with 6 bases of the junction left unmatched. In germline, CDR1 is SGHDT, CDR2 YYEEEE. The CDR3 has 14 residues. The CDR3 loop is CASSLDSGASEQYF. The CDR3 DNA reads as TGTGCCAGCAGCTTGGATAGCGGGGCCTCAGAGCAGTACTTC.

The chain carries TRBV11-2 and TRBJ2-1, with TRBD2 identical over 15 bases. This CDR3 is built from 17 residues. V gave up 4 bases and J gave up 3 bases; unmatched junction bases: 4. Germline V gene lookup returns CDR1 SGHAT and CDR2 FQNNGV. The CDR3 sequence is CASSSGTSGGIYNEQFF. The CDR3 DNA reads TGTGCCAGCAGCTCCGGGACTAGCGGGGGGATCTACAATGAGCAGTTCTTC. Filled out from reference TRBV11-2 and TRBJ2-1, the complete variable domain reads EAGVAQSPRYKIIEKRQSVAFWCNPISGHATLYWYQQILGQGPKLLIQFQNNGVVDDSQLPKDRFSAERLKGVDSTLKIQPAKLEDSAVYLCASSSGTSGGIYNEQFFGPGTRLTVL.

CDR3 in DNA: TGCAGTGCTAGACTTAAGGATACGCAGTATTTT. Translating it yields CSARLKDTQYF. This chain links TRBV20-1 with TRBJ2-3; D ambiguous. Germline lookup yields CDR1 DFQATT and CDR2 SNEGSKA (reference sequence). CDR3 size: 11 residues. Trimming pared 2 bases from V and 6 bases from J, leaving 6 bases between.

Note on this clone: Different DNA sequences within this sample yield the same CDR3. This sequence joins TRBV30 and TRBJ1-5; D is unclear. Trimming took 0 bases from V and 4 from J, leaving 7 bases between them. The germline V gene encodes CDR1 GTSNPN and CDR2 SVGIG (reference sequence). The CDR3 covers 13 residues. Written as DNA, the CDR3 is TGTGCCTGGAGTGTAGGAGGAAATCAGCCCCAGCATTTT. This gives the protein CAWSVGGNQPQHF.

V and J are TRBV7-9 and TRBJ2-5; D not certain. This CDR3 contains 13 residues. V lost 8 bases to trimming and J lost 1 base, with 11 bases between them. Germline lookup yields CDR1 SEHNR and CDR2 FQNEAQ (reference sequence). CDR3 bases: TGTGCCAGCTCATCAGGATCCCAAGAGACCCAGTACTTC. Its protein product is CASSSGSQETQYF.

Remarks on this clone: Relative to the germline gene, one junction end is altered; a read error may explain this. The gene calls are TRBV11-2 and TRBJ2-1, with TRBD2 identical over 9 bases. The CDR3 sequence is 15 residues long. CDR1 and CDR2 from the germline V gene are SGHAT and FQNNGV. CDR3 sequence reads: CASSLDLGTSPAPLF. As DNA, the CDR3 is TGTGCCAGCAGCTTAGATCTGGGGACTAGCCCAGCCCCACTCTTC.

About this clone: Within the sample, other DNA sequences also encode this same CDR3. The rearrangement links TRBV7-9 to TRBJ1-1; D gene ambiguous. The V end was cut by 0 bases, the J end by 1 base, with 6 bases between. Per germline, CDR1 SEHNR and CDR2 FQNEAQ (reference sequence). There are 14 residues in the CDR3. The CDR3 region has the DNA TGTGCCAGCAGCTTAGCAGGTTCGAACACTGAAGCTTTCTTT. Residues: CASSLAGSNTEAFF.

Worth noting for this clone: Other DNA sequences in this specimen translate into the identical CDR3. This chain uses TRBV27 with TRBJ2-2; 7 bases map to TRBD1. The CDR3 totals 14 residues. V lost 3 bases, J lost 6 bases, and 4 bases stayed unmatched. Germline lookup yields CDR1 MNHEY and CDR2 SMNVEV (reference sequence). The CDR3 here is CASSFVGGPGELFF. For the CDR3, the DNA is TGTGCCAGCAGTTTCGTAGGGGGCCCCGGGGAGCTGTTTTTT.

The CDR3 is CASSHRERRTDTQYF. DNA for the CDR3: TGTGCCAGCAGCCATCGGGAGAGACGCACAGATACGCAGTATTTT. The V and J genes are TRBV11-2 and TRBJ2-3, with a tentative D call TRBD2 (6 bases). Germline V gene sequence: CDR1 SGHAT, CDR2 FQNNGV. The ends were cut back, 5 bases at V and 1 base at J, with 13 bases in the middle. The CDR3 consists of 15 residues. Full variable domain (remainder filled in from reference TRBV11-2 and TRBJ2-3): EAGVAQSPRYKIIEKRQSVAFWCNPISGHATLYWYQQILGQGPKLLIQFQNNGVVDDSQLPKDRFSAERLKGVDSTLKIQPAKLEDSAVYLCASSHRERRTDTQYFGPGTRLTVL.

The CDR3 DNA follows: TGCGCCAGCAGCCAAGCGGGAAGACAGGTGTCCGGGGAGCTGTTTTTT. The encoded protein is CASSQAGRQVSGELFF. J is TRBJ2-2 and V is TRBV4-1, with D possibly TRBD1 on 6 matching bases. With 1 base removed from V and 6 bases from J, the gap between germline ends came to 15 bases. The CDR3 totals 16 residues. CDR1 and CDR2 from the germline V gene are MGHRA and YSYEKL.